This T cell receptor (beta chain) is drawn from a study of identifying expanded T cells in peripheral blood. Germline assignment: CDR1 SGHNT and CDR2 YENEEA. Between the trimmed V and J ends, which lost 2 bases and 5 bases, there was a span of 21 bases. The CDR3 is 17 residues long. The assay was immunoSEQ multiplex PCR, and TCRdb's table has in-frame clones only and misses some. This sample has about 130,000 clones, with approximately 86% found just once. The sequence was obtained from a person aged 18-70 years in good health. The chain is built from TRBV11-3 and TRBJ2-5, with a weak D call TRBD2 (6 bases). Sequencing input: blood. The CDR3 DNA sequence: TGTGCCAGCAGCTTAACTGGCGGGACCAGATCCTTGGAGACCCAGTACTTC. It yields the protein CASSLTGGTRSLETQYF.